Only a few counts were recorded for the clone carrying this T cell receptor beta chain. Its antigen is currently unknown. The entry originates in a study of vaccination and CD4 T cells after COVID-19. Overall study: The control cultures got either a CEFX pool, an HIV-1 Nef pool, or no peptide at all.

Stated treatment: approximately nine-day PBMC culture with coronavirus spike peptide pools or control peptides (ViraFEST assay). Sequencing of DNA taken from cultured CD4+ T cells relied on the Oncomine TCR Beta short-read assay. TCRdb fed the PCR reads into MiXCR, producing one record per CDR3 protein. The repertoire holds around 13,000 distinct CDR3 sequences, with about 25% as singletons. The origin of this receptor is a human donor who had recovered from COVID-19. The sequenced material came from CD4+ T cells from blood, cultured in vitro.

This chain's CDR3 is CASSGLLGPGGETQYF. CDR3 DNA sequence: TGTGCCAGCAGTGGTCTCCTGGGACCTGGAGGGGAGACCCAGTACTTC. The chain links TRBV2 to TRBJ2-5; weak D call: TRBD2 (6 bases). V lost 4 bases to trimming and J lost 5 bases, with 20 bases between them. The CDR3 covers 16 residues. The V gene's germline CDR1 is SNHLY and CDR2 FYNNEI.